This TCR beta chain stems from a study of CD8 T cells in ankylosing spondylitis. The CDR3 loop spans 13 amino acids. The germline V and J ends were trimmed by 7 bases and 8 bases, with 16 bases remaining between them. The germline V gene encodes CDR1 LNHDA and CDR2 SQIVND (reference sequence). The table lists this clonotype with many counts. Its antigen is not identified. Findings and caveats of the study: It appeared that ankylosing spondylitis blood was characterized by a TCR beta motif of roughly 8 highly homologous variants.

Quantitative 5'-RACE with molecular barcodes generated TCR beta libraries. TCRdb re-called the 5' RACE reads through MiXCR, storing one row per CDR3 protein. The table records 150,000 to 200,000 distinct CDR3 sequences, 11% of them present only once. This chain uses TRBV19 with TRBJ2-3; D is uncertain. The TCR sequence derives from a male donor with ankylosing spondylitis or in good health (not recorded which). The sequenced sample consisted of blood, either unsorted or a sorted T cell fraction (not recorded which). CDR3 amino acids: CASIGASSITQYF. DNA of the CDR3: TGTGCCAGTATTGGCGCTTCCTCGATTACGCAGTATTTT.